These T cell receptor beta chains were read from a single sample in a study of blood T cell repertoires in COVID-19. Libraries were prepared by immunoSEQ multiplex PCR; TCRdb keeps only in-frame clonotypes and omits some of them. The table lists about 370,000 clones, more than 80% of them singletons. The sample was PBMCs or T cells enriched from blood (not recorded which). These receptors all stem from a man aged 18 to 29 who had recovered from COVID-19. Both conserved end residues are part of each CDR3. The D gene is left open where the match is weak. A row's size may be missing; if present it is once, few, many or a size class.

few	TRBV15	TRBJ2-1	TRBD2	TGTGCCACCAGCAGAGACCTCCGGACTAGCGGGGCCCCTTACAATGAGCAGTTCTTC	CATSRDLRTSGAPYNEQFF
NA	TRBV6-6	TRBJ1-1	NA	TGTGCCAGCAGTTCCCCCCAGGGGTTCGCTGAAGCTTTCTTT	CASSSPQGFAEAFF
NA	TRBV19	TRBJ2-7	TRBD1	TGTGCCAGTAGTTACAGGGGAAGCGCCTACGAGCAGTACTTC	CASSYRGSAYEQYF
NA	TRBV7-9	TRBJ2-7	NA	TGTGCCAGCAGCTTAGATGCGGGGGCGTACGAGCAGTACTTC	CASSLDAGAYEQYF
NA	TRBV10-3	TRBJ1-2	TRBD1	TGTGCCATCAGTGCAAACCCCGGGACAGGGGGCCGGTCTAACTATGGCTACACCTTC	CAISANPGTGGRSNYGYTF
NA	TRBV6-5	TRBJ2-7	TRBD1	TGTGCCAGCATGGGGTGGACAGGGCTCATCGAGCAGTACTTC	CASMGWTGLIEQYF
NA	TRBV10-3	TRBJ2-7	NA	TGTGCCATCAGTGGAATCAGGGACTACGAGCAGTACTTC	CAISGIRDYEQYF
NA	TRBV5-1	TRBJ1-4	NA	TGCGCCAGCAGCTTGGGTGGGCTCGGTGAAAAACTGTTTTTT	CASSLGGLGEKLFF
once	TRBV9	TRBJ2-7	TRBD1	TGTGCCAGCAGCCCGTGGACAGGGAGAACCTACGAGCAGTACTTC	CASSPWTGRTYEQYF
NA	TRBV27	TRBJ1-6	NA	TGTGCCAGCAGTTTGGCGGGTAATTCACCCCTCCACTTT	CASSLAGNSPLHF
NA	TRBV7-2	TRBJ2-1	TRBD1	TGTGCCAGCAGCTTATCGGGGACAGGGAGGGTCAATGAGCAGTTCTTC	CASSLSGTGRVNEQFF
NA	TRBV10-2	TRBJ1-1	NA	TGCGCCAGCAGCCCCCGGGGAATGAACACTGAAGCTTTCTTT	CASSPRGMNTEAFF
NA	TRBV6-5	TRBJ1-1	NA	TGTGCCAGCAGTTACTCGAATGCGGGAGGCACTGAAGCTTTCTTT	CASSYSNAGGTEAFF
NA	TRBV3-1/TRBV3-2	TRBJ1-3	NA	TGTGCCAGCAGCCAACGAGTCGGAGCAGGAAACACCATATATTTT	CASSQRVGAGNTIYF
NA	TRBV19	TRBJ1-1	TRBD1	TGTGCCAGTCTGAACAGGGGGACCCTCACTGAAGCTTTCTTT	CASLNRGTLTEAFF
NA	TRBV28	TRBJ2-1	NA	TGTGCCAGCATCTTCGGGAGTCGTCCGTTAAATGAGCAGTTCTTC	CASIFGSRPLNEQFF
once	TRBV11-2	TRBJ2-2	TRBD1	TGTGCCAGCAGCTTCATCGGGGGGACAGGGGTTGCCGGGGAGCTGTTTTTT	CASSFIGGTGVAGELFF
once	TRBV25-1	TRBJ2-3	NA	TGTGCCCGCCATGTAAGGGAAAGCGGCCTAAAGGCGCAGTATTTT	CARHVRESGLKAQYF
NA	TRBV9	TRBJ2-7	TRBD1	TGTGCCAGCAGCGTAGGTCCCTACCGGGACAGGGAACCCTACGAGCAGTACTTC	CASSVGPYRDREPYEQYF
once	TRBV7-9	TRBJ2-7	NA	TGTGCCAGCAGCTTGGGTTCGGGGGACTACGAGCAGTACTTC	CASSLGSGDYEQYF
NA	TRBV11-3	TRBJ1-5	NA	TGTGCCAGCAGCTTAAAGGCCCGGGGGTGGCGCCAGCCCCAGCATTTT	CASSLKARGWRQPQHF
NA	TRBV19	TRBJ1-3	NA	TGTGCCAGTAGTCGGACACCCGGCAGCCAGGAGGGAAACACCATATATTTT	CASSRTPGSQEGNTIYF